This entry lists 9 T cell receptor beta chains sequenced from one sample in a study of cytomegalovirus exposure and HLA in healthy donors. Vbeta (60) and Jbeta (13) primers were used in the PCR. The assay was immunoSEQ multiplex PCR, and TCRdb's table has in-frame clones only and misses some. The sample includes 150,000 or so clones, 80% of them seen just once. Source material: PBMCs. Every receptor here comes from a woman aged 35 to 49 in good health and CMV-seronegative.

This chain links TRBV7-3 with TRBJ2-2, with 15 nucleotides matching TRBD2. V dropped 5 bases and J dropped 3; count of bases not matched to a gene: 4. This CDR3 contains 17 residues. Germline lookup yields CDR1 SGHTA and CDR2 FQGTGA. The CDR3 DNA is TGTGCCAGCAGCCGGACTAGCGGGGGGGCCTACACCGGGGAGCTGTTTTTT. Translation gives CASSRTSGGAYTGELFF.

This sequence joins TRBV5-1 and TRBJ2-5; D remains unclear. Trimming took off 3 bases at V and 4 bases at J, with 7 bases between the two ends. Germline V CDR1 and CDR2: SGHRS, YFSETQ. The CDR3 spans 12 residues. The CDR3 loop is CASSSPGETQYF. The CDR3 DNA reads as TGCGCCAGCAGCTCTCCCGGAGAGACCCAGTACTTC.

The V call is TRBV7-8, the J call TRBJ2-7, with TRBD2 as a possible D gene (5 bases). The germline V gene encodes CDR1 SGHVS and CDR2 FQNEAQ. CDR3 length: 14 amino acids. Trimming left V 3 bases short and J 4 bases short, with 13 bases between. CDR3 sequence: CASSFGDSRYEQYF. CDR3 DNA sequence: TGTGCCAGCAGCTTCGGGGATTCACGTTACGAGCAGTACTTC.

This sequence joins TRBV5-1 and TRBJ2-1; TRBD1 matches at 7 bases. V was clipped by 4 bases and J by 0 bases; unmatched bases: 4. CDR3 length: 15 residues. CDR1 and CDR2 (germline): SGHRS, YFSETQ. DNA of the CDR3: TGCGCCAGCAGCGTGGACAGGTTCTCCTACAATGAGCAGTTCTTC. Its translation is CASSVDRFSYNEQFF.

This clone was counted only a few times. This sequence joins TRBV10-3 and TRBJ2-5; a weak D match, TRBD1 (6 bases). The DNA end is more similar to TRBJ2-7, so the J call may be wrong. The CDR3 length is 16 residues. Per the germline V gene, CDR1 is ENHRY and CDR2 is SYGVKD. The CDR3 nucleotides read TGTGCCATCAGGGACCCCCTCAGGGGCCGCTCCTACGAGCAGTACTTC. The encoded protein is CAIRDPLRGRSYEQYF.

CDR3 DNA: TGCAGTGCTAGTCTAGCAGATACGCAGTATTTT. This gives the protein CSASLADTQYF. The chain joins TRBV20-1 to TRBJ2-3; no firm D call. With 3 bases removed from V and 4 bases from J, the gap between germline ends came to 5 bases. There are 11 residues in the CDR3. CDR1 is DFQATT, CDR2 SNEGSKA, per germline (reference sequence).

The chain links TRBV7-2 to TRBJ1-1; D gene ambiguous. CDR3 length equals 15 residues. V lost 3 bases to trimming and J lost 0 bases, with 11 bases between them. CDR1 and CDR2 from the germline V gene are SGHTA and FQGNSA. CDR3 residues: CASSLNRNMNTEAFF. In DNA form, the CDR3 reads TGTGCCAGCAGCTTGAACAGAAATATGAACACTGAAGCTTTCTTT.

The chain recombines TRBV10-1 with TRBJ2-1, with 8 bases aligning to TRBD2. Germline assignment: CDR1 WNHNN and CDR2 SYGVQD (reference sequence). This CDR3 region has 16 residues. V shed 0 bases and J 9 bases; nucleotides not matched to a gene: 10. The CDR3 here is CASSESTSGSSSEQFF. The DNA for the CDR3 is TGCGCCAGCAGTGAGTCTACTAGCGGATCCTCAAGTGAGCAGTTCTTC.

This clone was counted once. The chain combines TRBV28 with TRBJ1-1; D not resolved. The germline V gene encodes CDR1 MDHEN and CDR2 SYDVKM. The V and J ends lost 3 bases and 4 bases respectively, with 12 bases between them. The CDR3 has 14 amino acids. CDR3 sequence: CASSLNYRITEAFF. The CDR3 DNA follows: TGTGCCAGCAGTTTGAACTACCGGATCACTGAAGCTTTCTTT. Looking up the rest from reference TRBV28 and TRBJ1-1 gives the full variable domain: DVKVTQSSRYLVKRTGEKVFLECVQDMDHENMFWYRQDPGLGLRLIYFSYDVKMKEKGDIPEGYSVSREKKERFSLILESASTNQTSMYLCASSLNYRITEAFFGQGTRLTVV.